Each of the 6 T cell receptor beta chains below was sequenced from the same sample in a study of response to subunit inactivated influenza vaccine. TCRdb re-called the RT-PCR reads with MiXCR, one entry per CDR3 protein. This table holds about 830,000 distinct CDR3 sequences, about 18% found once. Sequencing was performed on PBMCs from blood, taken about 5 days after vaccination. The source is a man between 50 and 59 years old who received an inactivated influenza vaccine.

The chain combines TRBV5-1 with TRBJ2-3, with TRBD1 matching 12 bases. Germline V gives CDR1 SGHRS, CDR2 YFSETQ. The length of the CDR3 is 16 residues. V lost 4 bases, J lost 5 bases, and 8 bases stayed unmatched. The CDR3 sequence: CASSIQGQGAGDTQYF. The CDR3, as DNA: TGCGCCAGCAGCATACAGGGACAGGGGGCTGGAGATACGCAGTATTTT.

This clonotype was observed many times. The gene calls are TRBV20-1 and TRBJ1-6; D may be TRBD1 (5 bases). This CDR3 region has 14 residues. Germline V lookup: CDR1 DFQATT, CDR2 SNEGSKA (reference sequence). Trimming removed 3 bases from V and 3 bases from J, with 9 bases in between. The CDR3, as DNA: TGCAGTGCTAGTAGGGACTTCTATAATTCACCCCTCCACTTT. Protein product: CSASRDFYNSPLHF.

A few counts support this clonotype. The rearrangement joins TRBV7-9 to TRBJ2-1; 7 bases agree with TRBD2. V dropped 4 bases and J dropped 8; count of bases not matched to a gene: 8. This CDR3 spans 14 amino acids. Germline V gene lookup returns CDR1 SEHNR and CDR2 FQNEAQ (reference sequence). The CDR3: CASSSYDSGYEQFF. The CDR3 DNA is TGTGCCAGCAGCTCCTACGATAGCGGGTATGAGCAGTTCTTC.

The chain is built from TRBV11-2 and TRBJ2-6, with 10 positions matching TRBD2. The CDR3 covers 19 residues. The germline CDR1 and CDR2 sequences are SGHAT and FQNNGV. V gave up 0 bases and J gave up 3 bases; unmatched junction bases: 8. CDR3 sequence: CASSLEWQRGGLGANVLTF. DNA for the CDR3: TGTGCCAGCAGCTTAGAATGGCAGCGGGGGGGCCTTGGGGCCAACGTCCTGACTTTC.

In its sample, this clonotype was seen a few times. The chain has TRBV25-1 and TRBJ2-7; 8 positions agree with TRBD2. Germline values: CDR1 MGHDK, CDR2 SYGVNS. The CDR3 loop spans 16 amino acids. The V segment lost 3 bases and the J segment 4 bases; nucleotides outside the gene matches: 11. The CDR3: CASSEGREGRLYEQYF. Written as DNA, the CDR3 is TGTGCCAGCAGTGAGGGACGGGAGGGCCGTTTGTACGAGCAGTACTTC.

The genes are TRBV10-3 and TRBJ2-7; D gene unclear. Germline values: CDR1 ENHRY, CDR2 SYGVKD. The CDR3 runs to 13 residues. The ends were cut back, 4 bases at V and 2 bases at J, with 9 bases in the middle. CDR3 sequence: CAISATPTYEQYF. The CDR3 nucleotides read TGTGCCATCAGTGCCACCCCCACCTACGAGCAGTACTTC.